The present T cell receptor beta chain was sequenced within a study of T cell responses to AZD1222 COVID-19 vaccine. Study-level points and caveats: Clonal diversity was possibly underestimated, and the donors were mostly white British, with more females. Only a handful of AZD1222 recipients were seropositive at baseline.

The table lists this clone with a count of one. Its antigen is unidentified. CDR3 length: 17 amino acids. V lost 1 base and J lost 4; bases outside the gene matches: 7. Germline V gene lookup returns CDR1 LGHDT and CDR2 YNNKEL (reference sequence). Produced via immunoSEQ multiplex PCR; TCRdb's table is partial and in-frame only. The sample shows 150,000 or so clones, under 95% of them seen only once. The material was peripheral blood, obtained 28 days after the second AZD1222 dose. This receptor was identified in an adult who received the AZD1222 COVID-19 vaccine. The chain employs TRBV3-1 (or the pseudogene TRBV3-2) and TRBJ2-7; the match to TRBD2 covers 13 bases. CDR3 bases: TGTGCCAGCAGCCAAGGGGCCGGACTAGCGGGAGCTTACGAGCAGTACTTC. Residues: CASSQGAGLAGAYEQYF.